These T cell receptor beta chains were read from a single sample in a study of shared clonotypes between healthy human individuals. Assay: immunoSEQ multiplex PCR; the TCRdb copy retains only in-frame clones and omits some. The sample shows hundreds of thousands of clones, 80% to 90% of them seen only once. The sample consisted of memory CD8+ T cells sorted from blood. These receptors were taken from a man in his late teens or twenties in good health. Each CDR3 is given with its conserved first and last residue. The D gene is left open where the match is weak. A row's size may be missing; if present it is once, few, many or a size class.

>.|15|TRBD2|TRBV6-6|TRBJ2-7
TGTGCCAGCAGTTACACGACTAGCGGGAGGTACGAGCAGTACTTC
CASSYTTSGRYEQYF
>.|15|TRBD1|TRBV2|TRBJ1-1
TGTGCCAGCAGCCAAGGACAGGGGACAAACACTGAAGCTTTCTTT
CASSQGQGTNTEAFF
>.|15|.|TRBV4-1|TRBJ2-2
TGCGCCAGCAGCCAAGCGGACAGGAACACCGGGGAGCTGTTTTTT
CASSQADRNTGELFF
>many|15|.|TRBV4-1|TRBJ2-7
TGCGCCAGCAGCCAAGACGGGTCGGACCTCTACGAGCAGTACTTC
CASSQDGSDLYEQYF
>many|14|TRBD2|TRBV4-3|TRBJ2-7
TGCGCCAGCAGCCCAGCGGGAGGGGACTACGAGCAGTACTTC
CASSPAGGDYEQYF
>.|17|TRBD2|TRBV5-4|TRBJ2-5
TGTGCCAGCAGCTTGGCGGGACTAGCGGGGGTGGATGAGACCCAGTACTTC
CASSLAGLAGVDETQYF
>.|15|.|TRBV9|TRBJ1-2
TGTGCCAGCAGCGTAGATTTGGGCCTAGCGGAGGGCTACACCTTC
CASSVDLGLAEGYTF
>.|14|.|TRBV4-1|TRBJ2-1
TGCGCCAGCAGCCAGGTGGACTCTGCCAATGAGCAGTTCTTC
CASSQVDSANEQFF
>.|13|.|TRBV11-2|TRBJ2-7
TGTGCCAGCAGCTTCGCCGGATCCTACGAGCAGTACTTC
CASSFAGSYEQYF
>.|15|TRBD2|TRBV7-6|TRBJ2-7
TGTGCCAGCAGCTTAACGAGCGGGAGCGGGTACGAGCAGTACTTC
CASSLTSGSGYEQYF
>.|15|.|TRBV10-1|TRBJ2-7
TGCGCCAGCAGTGGGACCGAGAAGGGAATCTACGAGCAGTACTTC
CASSGTEKGIYEQYF
>once|18|TRBD2|TRBV27|TRBJ2-2
TGTGCCAGCAGCTCATACCAACTAGCGGGAATAGGCACCGGGGAGCTGTTTTTT
CASSSYQLAGIGTGELFF
>.|14|.|TRBV7-2|TRBJ2-7
TGTGCCAGCAGCTTAGAAGTAATCAACTACGAGCAGTACTTC
CASSLEVINYEQYF
>once|13|.|TRBV4-3|TRBJ2-1
TGCGCCAGCAGCCACCTTGGGGCGGCTGAGCAGTTCTTC
CASSHLGAAEQFF
>.|15|TRBD1|TRBV9|TRBJ2-7
TGTGCCAGCAGCGTCGGACAGGGGGCAAGCTACGAGCAGTACTTC
CASSVGQGASYEQYF
>.|14|.|TRBV7-9|TRBJ2-3
TGTGCCAGCAGCTTTTACAACCCCACAGATACGCAGTATTTT
CASSFYNPTDTQYF
>many|15|.|TRBV10-1|TRBJ1-1
TGCGCCAGCAGTGAGTCTGGGCAGGGAAATACTGAAGCTTTCTTT
CASSESGQGNTEAFF
>.|14|TRBD1|TRBV27|TRBJ1-5
TGTGCCAGCAGCTCCGGGACAGGGGTTCAGCCCCAGCATTTT
CASSSGTGVQPQHF
>.|16|.|TRBV4-3|TRBJ2-5
TGCGCCAGCAGCCAAGATAGGCAAATGTACCAAGAGACCCAGTACTTC
CASSQDRQMYQETQYF
>.|15|TRBD1|TRBV7-9|TRBJ2-7
TGTGCCAGCAGCTTTCCTGCAGGGGGAAACTACGAGCAGTACTTC
CASSFPAGGNYEQYF
>.|15|.|TRBV27|TRBJ2-7
TGTGCCAGCAGTTACGGGCTCCCGAAGGCCCACGAGCAGTACTTC
CASSYGLPKAHEQYF
>.|13|.|TRBV11-3|TRBJ2-3
TGTGCCAGCAGCTCTTACAGCACAGATACGCAGTATTTT
CASSSYSTDTQYF
>.|14|.|TRBV7-7|TRBJ2-1
TGTGCTAGCAGCTTAGCTTTCGGAGACAATGAGCAGTTCTTC
CASSLAFGDNEQFF
>.|13|.|TRBV27|TRBJ2-7
TGTGCCAGCGCCTGGTCGGCTTCCTACGAGCAGTACTTC
CASAWSASYEQYF
>once|14|TRBD1|TRBV6-5|TRBJ1-1
TGTGCCAGCGGGACAGGGTTTGTTGGCACTGAAGCTTTCTTT
CASGTGFVGTEAFF
>.|15|.|TRBV28|TRBJ1-5
TGTGCCAGCAGTTTTCTGGGTATCTGGAATCAGCCCCAGCATTTT
CASSFLGIWNQPQHF
>once|12|.|TRBV4-1|TRBJ1-2
TGCGCCAGCAGCCAGGGGCTGGAGGGCTACACCTTC
CASSQGLEGYTF
>.|15|.|TRBV6-6|TRBJ2-7
TGTGCCAGCAGGGGATGGGACGGATCCTCCTACGAGCAGTACTTC
CASRGWDGSSYEQYF
>.|16|.|TRBV5-6|TRBJ1-2
TGTGCCAGCAGCTTGGAAGCGTACGGAGGTCTGGATGGCTACACCTTC
CASSLEAYGGLDGYTF
>many|17|TRBD1|TRBV28|TRBJ2-3
TGTGCCAGCAGCCTACCTATTACAGGGGTTATCACAGATACGCAGTATTTT
CASSLPITGVITDTQYF
>.|16|TRBD2|TRBV9|TRBJ2-5
TGTGCCAGCAGCGTAGCGGATCTAGCGGGTCATGAGACCCAGTACTTC
CASSVADLAGHETQYF
>.|18|TRBD2|TRBV5-1|TRBJ2-5
TGCGCCAGCTCCCCGACGCTAGCGGGAGCAGGCCTCCAAGAGACCCAGTACTTC
CASSPTLAGAGLQETQYF
>.|15|TRBD1|TRBV6-5|TRBJ1-5
TGTGCCAGCAGCGTGGGACAGGGGTTTCGTCAGCCCCAGCATTTT
CASSVGQGFRQPQHF
>few|15|.|TRBV10-3|TRBJ2-3
TGTGCCATCAGTGCCCCGGATTCTTCGGAAGATACGCAGTATTTT
CAISAPDSSEDTQYF
>.|15|.|TRBV5-1|TRBJ2-2
TGCGCCAGCAGCTTTGAGGGGGAGTCGAACGGGGAGCTGTTTTTT
CASSFEGESNGELFF
>.|14|.|TRBV29-1|TRBJ2-5
TGCAGCGTTGAAGGGGCGGCGGGCCAAGAGACCCAGTACTTC
CSVEGAAGQETQYF
>few|14|.|TRBV9|TRBJ2-1
TGTGCCAGCAGCGTAGGTGGGAGGCCCGATGAGCAGTTCTTC
CASSVGGRPDEQFF
>.|16|TRBD2|TRBV29-1|TRBJ2-4
TGCAGCGTTGAAGATCTCCCGACTAGCGGTAAAAACATTCAGTACTTC
CSVEDLPTSGKNIQYF
>.|12|.|TRBV6-5|TRBJ2-7
TGTGCCAGCAGTTACCCCCTGGGGGAGCAGTACTTC
CASSYPLGEQYF
>.|16|.|TRBV5-1|TRBJ2-2
TGCGCCAGCAGCGACCTCTTGACAACGAACACCGGGGAGCTGTTTTTT
CASSDLLTTNTGELFF
>once|15|.|TRBV7-9|TRBJ2-5
TGTGCCAGCAGCCGGGCCGGGACAAACCAAGAGACCCAGTACTTC
CASSRAGTNQETQYF
>.|11|.|TRBV30|TRBJ1-1
TGTGCCTGGAGCCGGAACACTGAAGCTTTCTTT
CAWSRNTEAFF
>many|14|.|TRBV11-2|TRBJ2-7
TGTGCCAGCAGCTTACGCGGGAACTACTACGAGCAGTACTTC
CASSLRGNYYEQYF
>.|16|.|TRBV2|TRBJ1-2
TGTGCCAGCAGTGAGGGGTTCGGAGGGGGTGACTATGGCTACACCTTC
CASSEGFGGGDYGYTF
>.|15|.|TRBV2|TRBJ2-1
TGTGCCAGCAGTGGACAGGTCAGCTCCTACAATGAGCAGTTCTTC
CASSGQVSSYNEQFF
>few|14|.|TRBV28|TRBJ1-5
TGTGCCAGCAGGGCCAGCCTTAGCAATCAGCCCCAGCATTTT
CASRASLSNQPQHF
>.|11|.|TRBV7-9|TRBJ2-7
TGTGCCACTTCTGAGAACTACGAGCAGTACTTC
CATSENYEQYF
>once|15|.|TRBV4-1|TRBJ2-3
TGCGCCAGCAGCCAAGTCGGCGGGGCAGGAGATACGCAGTATTTT
CASSQVGGAGDTQYF
>.|16|TRBD2|TRBV13|TRBJ2-1
TGTGCCAGCAGCTTAGACGGCGGGAGGGCCGGCAATGAGCAGTTCTTC
CASSLDGGRAGNEQFF
>many|14|TRBD1|TRBV5-4|TRBJ2-5
TGTGCCAGCAGCCCGGGACAGGGGGGCGAGACCCAGTACTTC
CASSPGQGGETQYF
>.|13|.|TRBV4-1|TRBJ2-7
TGCGCCAGCAGCCAGGGACGGACCTACGAGCAGTACTTC
CASSQGRTYEQYF
>once|13|.|TRBV7-7|TRBJ1-1
TGTGCTAGCAGCTTAGAGGCGACCACTGAAGCTTTCTTT
CASSLEATTEAFF
>.|12|.|TRBV6-1|TRBJ1-5
TGTGCCAGCAGGCCAGGGGATCAGCCCCAGCATTTT
CASRPGDQPQHF
>.|16|.|TRBV4-3|TRBJ1-6
TGCGCCAGCAGCCAAGCCCTACAGGGATATAATTCACCCCTCCACTTT
CASSQALQGYNSPLHF
>.|16|.|TRBV12-5|TRBJ2-3
TGTGCTAGTGGTTTGGTAAGGGGGATTTTCACGGATACGCAGTATTTT
CASGLVRGIFTDTQYF
>.|13|.|TRBV7-9|TRBJ1-2
TGTGCCAGCAGCCGTACAAGGAGCTATGGCTACACCTTC
CASSRTRSYGYTF
>.|15|.|TRBV9|TRBJ2-5
TGTGCCAGCAGCGTAGGACGGCAGCTCCAAGAGACCCAGTACTTC
CASSVGRQLQETQYF
>few|18|TRBD1|TRBV7-6|TRBJ2-5
TGTGCCAGCAGCCCCCAACCAGGACAGGACCAAGACCAAGAGACCCAGTACTTC
CASSPQPGQDQDQETQYF